These 8 T cell receptor beta chains originate from one sample sequenced in a study of cytomegalovirus exposure and HLA in healthy donors. Libraries were prepared by immunoSEQ multiplex PCR; TCRdb keeps only in-frame clonotypes and omits some of them. The repertoire holds about 160,000 clones, with 80% to 90% as singletons. The sequenced material came from PBMCs. The receptors stem from a woman younger than 35 in good health and CMV-seronegative.

V is TRBV7-9 and J is TRBJ2-3; D is perhaps TRBD1 (5 bases). V dropped 4 bases and J dropped 0 bases, with 8 bases sitting between them. Germline V gene data show CDR1 as SEHNR and CDR2 as FQNEAQ (reference sequence). The length of the CDR3 is 14 residues. The CDR3, as DNA: TGTGCCAGCAGCTCGAGACAGAGCACAGATACGCAGTATTTT. This translates into CASSSRQSTDTQYF.

This CDR3 is CASSSPGQTTYEQYF. In nucleotides, the CDR3 is TGTGCCAGCAGTTCTCCGGGACAGACTACCTACGAGCAGTACTTC. The rearrangement links TRBV6-5 to TRBJ2-7, with 7 bases aligning to TRBD1. In germline, CDR1 is MNHEY, CDR2 SVGAGI. V shed 4 bases, J shed 2 bases, and the junction held 8 bases outside the gene matches. CDR3 length: 15 amino acids.

The chain uses TRBV27 and TRBJ1-1; 8 nucleotides agree with TRBD1. With 6 bases clipped from V and 5 bases from J, the junction kept 8 bases outside the gene matches. Germline V gene data show CDR1 as MNHEY and CDR2 as SMNVEV (reference sequence). The CDR3 sequence is 14 residues long. CDR3 residues: CASSHRGSETEAFF. In DNA, the CDR3 is TGTGCCAGCAGCCACAGGGGGTCGGAGACTGAAGCTTTCTTT.

The V gene is TRBV6-1, the J gene TRBJ2-3; 7 bases fit TRBD2. Germline V lookup: CDR1 MNHNS, CDR2 SASEGT. The CDR3 sequence is 15 residues long. After removal of 3 bases from V and 6 bases from J, the junction contained 9 bases not matched to a gene. CDR3 coding DNA: TGTGCCAGCAGTGACGAAGTGCGGGGGTGGGATACGCAGTATTTT. As protein: CASSDEVRGWDTQYF.

The chain recombines TRBV6-1 with TRBJ2-7; 9 bases align to TRBD1. Germline V lookup: CDR1 MNHNS, CDR2 SASEGT. The CDR3 covers 14 residues. Unmatched junction bases numbered 0, after V lost 0 bases and J lost 3 bases. The CDR3: CASSEATGGYEQYF. Here the CDR3 DNA reads TGTGCCAGCAGTGAAGCGACAGGGGGCTACGAGCAGTACTTC.

The chain uses TRBV6-5 and TRBJ1-1; possibly TRBD1 for D (5 bases). The V end was cut by 4 bases, the J end by 9 bases, with 15 bases between. CDR1 and CDR2 (germline): MNHEY, SVGAGI. The CDR3 loop spans 13 amino acids. The CDR3 is CASSSRQSLKAFF. CDR3 DNA sequence: TGTGCCAGCAGTTCCCGACAGTCTTTAAAAGCTTTCTTT.

This rearrangement joins TRBV5-8 to TRBJ2-1, with 13 nucleotides matching TRBD2. The CDR3 contains 15 residues. The V gene end was trimmed by 1 base and the J gene end by 10 bases; junction bases not matched to a gene: 5. Germline V gene data show CDR1 as SGHTS and CDR2 as YDEGEE. CDR3 nucleotide sequence: TGTGCCAGCAGCTTGCGACTAGCGGGAGGTGGGGAGCAGTTCTTC. Translating gives CASSLRLAGGGEQFF.

The chain joins TRBV6-5 to TRBJ1-2; no clear D. The V end lost 2 bases, the J end lost 0 bases, and 13 bases lay between the germline ends. The CDR3 has 16 residues. The germline CDR1 and CDR2 sequences are MNHEY and SVGAGI. CDR3 bases: TGTGCCAGCAGTTACGGTTCGGGGAGATCTAACTATGGCTACACCTTC. The encoded protein is CASSYGSGRSNYGYTF.